Below are 7 T cell receptor beta chains sequenced from a single sample in a study of CD8+CD57+ T cells in acquired aplastic anemia. Genomic DNA provided the template from which TCR beta VDJ and CDR3 profiles were obtained. TCRdb re-called the reads with MiXCR, one entry per CDR3 protein. Among more than 150,000 distinct CDR3 sequences listed, approximately 51% were seen once. Patients chosen for sequencing had shown CD8+CD57+ cell expansion by flow cytometry. Input material: sorted CD4+, CD8+, or CD8+CD57+ T cells (not recorded which) from PBMCs. The source of these receptors is a human donor with aplastic anemia.

This clonotype showed up many times. This sequence joins TRBV12-3 or TRBV12-4 and TRBJ1-1; the D is unclear. The V end lost 8 bases, the J end lost 0 bases, and 13 bases lay between the germline ends. The CDR3 extends over 14 amino acids. The CDR3, as DNA: TGTGCCAGCGGGTCGGGGTTCATGAACACTGAAGCTTTCTTT. It yields the protein CASGSGFMNTEAFF.

This clonotype was observed a handful of times. CDR3 sequence: CASGTSGTDTQHF. The CDR3 DNA reads as TGTGCTAGCGGGACTAGCGGCACAGATACGCAGCATTTT. The J gene is TRBJ2-3, the V gene TRBV12-5; TRBD1 is a possible D gene (5 bases). The last part of the DNA fits TRBJ1-5 better; the J call may be wrong. Germline V lookup: CDR1 LGHNT, CDR2 FRNRAP. The CDR3 runs to 13 residues.

This clonotype was recorded many times. The chain is built from TRBV5-8 and TRBJ2-5; no clear D gene. The germline V gene has CDR1 SGHTS and CDR2 YDEGEE. This CDR3 spans 13 amino acids. With 5 bases removed from V and 3 bases from J, the gap between germline ends came to 11 bases. In DNA, the CDR3 is TGTGCCAGCAGTTCCCGGGCGGAAGAGACCCAGTACTTC. Amino acid sequence: CASSSRAEETQYF.

This clonotype occurred many times. This chain links TRBV3-1 with TRBJ2-7; 12 positions match TRBD2. This CDR3 has 14 residues. The germline gives CDR1 LGHDT, CDR2 YNNKEL (reference sequence). With V trimmed by 6 bases and J by 5 bases, 5 bases remained unmatched. CDR3 bases: TGTGCCAGCAGGTCTAGCGGGGGGGCGCACGAGCAGTACTTC. It encodes CASRSSGGAHEQYF.

Worth noting for this clonotype: This may stem from a read error, because a much larger clone lies one nucleotide away. The chain links TRBV20-1 to TRBJ2-1; D not certain. Germline assignment: CDR1 DFQATT and CDR2 SNEGSKA (reference sequence). This CDR3 comprises 16 residues. Trimming pared 0 bases from V and 2 bases from J, leaving 14 bases between. This CDR3 is CSARDLLPTPYNEQFF. The CDR3 DNA reads as TGCAGTGCTAGAGATCTCCTACCTACCCCCTACAATGAGCAGTTCTTC.

This clonotype was observed at least ten times. The J gene is TRBJ1-2, the V gene TRBV19; D perhaps matches TRBD1 (6 bases). This CDR3 spans 12 amino acids. Looked up from germline, CDR1 is LNHDA and CDR2 is SQIVND (reference sequence). Trimming left V 7 bases short and J 4 bases short, with 10 bases between. DNA of the CDR3: TGTGCCAGTATGGACAGAGCCTATGGCTACACCTTC. Its translation is CASMDRAYGYTF.

V and J are TRBV24-1 and TRBJ2-3; 13 bases line up with TRBD2. Germline CDR1 is KGHDR and CDR2 is SFDVKD. The CDR3 spans 15 residues. V trimming: 6 bases; J trimming: 6 bases; junction bases outside the gene matches: 5. Here the CDR3 reads CATSPTSGRGDTQYF. The CDR3 bases are TGTGCCACCAGTCCCACTAGCGGGAGGGGGGATACGCAGTATTTT.